This TCR beta chain was obtained from a study of blood T cell repertoires in COVID-19. The germline gives CDR1 LNHDA, CDR2 SQIVND (reference sequence). The CDR3 contains 12 residues. Trimming took 6 bases from V and 8 from J, leaving 13 bases between them. As originally analysed: Scientists estimated how many nucleated cells there were by amplifying reference gene primers. Profiling relied on immunoSEQ multiplex PCR, and the TCRdb table lists in-frame clones only, not all of them. Clone size and the V and J calls come from that table; the DNA yielded D and trimming. The sample holds roughly 50,000 clones; 86% are singletons and the top ten take approximately 12%.

The source material was peripheral blood. This sequence was found in a man aged 70 or older with active COVID-19. The chain is built from TRBV19 and TRBJ1-2; the D gene is possibly TRBD1 (6 bases). The CDR3 DNA sequence: TGTGCCAGTAGAAGGTCACAGGGCGGCTACACCTTC. Translated: CASRRSQGGYTF.